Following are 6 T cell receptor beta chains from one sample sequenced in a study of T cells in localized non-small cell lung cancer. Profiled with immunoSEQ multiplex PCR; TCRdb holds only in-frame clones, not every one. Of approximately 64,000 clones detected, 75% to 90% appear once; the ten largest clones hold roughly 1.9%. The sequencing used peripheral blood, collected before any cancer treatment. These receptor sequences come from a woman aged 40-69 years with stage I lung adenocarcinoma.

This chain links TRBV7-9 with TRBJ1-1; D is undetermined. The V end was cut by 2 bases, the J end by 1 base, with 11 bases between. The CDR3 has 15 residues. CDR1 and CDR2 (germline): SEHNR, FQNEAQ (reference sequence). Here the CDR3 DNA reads TGTGCCAGCAGCTTACCCGAAGACTCGAACACTGAAGCTTTCTTT. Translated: CASSLPEDSNTEAFF.

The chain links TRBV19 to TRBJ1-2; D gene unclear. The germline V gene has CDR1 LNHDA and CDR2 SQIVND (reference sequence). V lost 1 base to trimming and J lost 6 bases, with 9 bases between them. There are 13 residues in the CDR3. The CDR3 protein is CASSIAGRDGYTF. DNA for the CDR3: TGTGCCAGTAGTATAGCCGGTAGGGATGGCTACACCTTC.

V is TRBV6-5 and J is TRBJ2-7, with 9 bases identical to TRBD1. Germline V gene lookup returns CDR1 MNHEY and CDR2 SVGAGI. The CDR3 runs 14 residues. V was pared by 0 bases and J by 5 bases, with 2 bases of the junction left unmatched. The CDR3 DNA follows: TGTGCCAGCAGTTACTCGGACAGGGGAAACGAGCAGTACTTC. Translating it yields CASSYSDRGNEQYF.

As DNA, the CDR3 is TGTGCCAGTAGTTTTCGACAGGGGGTGTATGGCTACACCTTC. As protein: CASSFRQGVYGYTF. The chain carries TRBV19 and TRBJ1-2; 9 bases match TRBD1. Germline CDR1 LNHDA, CDR2 SQIVND (reference sequence). J lost 5 bases, V lost 5 bases, and 6 bases had no gene match. The CDR3 is 14 residues long.

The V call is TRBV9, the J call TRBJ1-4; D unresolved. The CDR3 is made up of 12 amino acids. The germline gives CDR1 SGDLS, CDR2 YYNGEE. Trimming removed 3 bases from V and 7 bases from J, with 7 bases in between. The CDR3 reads CASSGGGEKLFF. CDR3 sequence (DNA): TGTGCCAGCAGCGGGGGTGGTGAAAAACTGTTTTTT. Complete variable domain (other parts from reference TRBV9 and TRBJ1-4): DSGVTQTPKHLITATGQRVTLRCSPRSGDLSVYWYQQSLDQGLQFLIQYYNGEERAKGNILERFSAQQFPDLHSELNLSSLELGDSALYFCASSGGGEKLFFGSGTQLSVL.

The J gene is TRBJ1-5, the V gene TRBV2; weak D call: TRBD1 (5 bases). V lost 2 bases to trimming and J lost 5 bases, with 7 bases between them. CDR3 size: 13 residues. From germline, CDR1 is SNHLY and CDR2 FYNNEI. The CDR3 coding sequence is TGTGCCAGCAGTGAATTCAGGGATCAGCCCCAGCATTTT. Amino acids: CASSEFRDQPQHF.